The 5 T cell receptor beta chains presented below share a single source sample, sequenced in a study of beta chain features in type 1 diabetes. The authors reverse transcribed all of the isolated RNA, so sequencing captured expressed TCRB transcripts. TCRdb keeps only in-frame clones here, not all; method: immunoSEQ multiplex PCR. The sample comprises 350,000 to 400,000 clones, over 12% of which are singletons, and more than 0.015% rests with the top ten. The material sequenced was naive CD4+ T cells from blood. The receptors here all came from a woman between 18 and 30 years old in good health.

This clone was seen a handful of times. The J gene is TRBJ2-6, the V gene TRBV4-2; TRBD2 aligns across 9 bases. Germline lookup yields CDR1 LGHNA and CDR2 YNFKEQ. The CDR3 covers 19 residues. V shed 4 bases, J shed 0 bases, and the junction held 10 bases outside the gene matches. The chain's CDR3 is CASSRLLAGASSGANVLTF. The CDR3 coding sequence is TGTGCCAGCAGCCGACTATTAGCGGGGGCTTCCTCTGGGGCCAACGTCCTGACTTTC.

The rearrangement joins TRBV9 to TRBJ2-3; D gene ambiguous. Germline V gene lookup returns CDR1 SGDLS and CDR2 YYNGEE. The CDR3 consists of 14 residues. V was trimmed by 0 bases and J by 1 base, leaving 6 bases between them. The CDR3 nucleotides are TGTGCCAGCAGCGTAGCTCCGGGCACAGATACGCAGTATTTT. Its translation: CASSVAPGTDTQYF. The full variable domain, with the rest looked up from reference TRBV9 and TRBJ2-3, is DSGVTQTPKHLITATGQRVTLRCSPRSGDLSVYWYQQSLDQGLQFLIQYYNGEERAKGNILERFSAQQFPDLHSELNLSSLELGDSALYFCASSVAPGTDTQYFGPGTRLTVL.

The CDR3 DNA follows: TGTGCCAGCAGAGCTGCTGAAGCGGGAAACACTGAAGCTTTCTTT. It is translated as CASRAAEAGNTEAFF. This chain connects TRBV27 to TRBJ1-1; no definite D call. The CDR3 is made up of 15 amino acids. Trimming removed 6 bases at V and 2 bases at J, with 16 bases between. CDR1 and CDR2 (germline): MNHEY, SMNVEV (reference sequence).

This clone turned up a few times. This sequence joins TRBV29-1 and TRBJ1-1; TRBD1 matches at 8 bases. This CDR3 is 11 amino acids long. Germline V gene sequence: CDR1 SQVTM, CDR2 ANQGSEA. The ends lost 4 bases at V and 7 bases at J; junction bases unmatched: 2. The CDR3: CSVGDRYEAFF. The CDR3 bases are TGCAGCGTTGGGGACAGGTATGAAGCTTTCTTT.

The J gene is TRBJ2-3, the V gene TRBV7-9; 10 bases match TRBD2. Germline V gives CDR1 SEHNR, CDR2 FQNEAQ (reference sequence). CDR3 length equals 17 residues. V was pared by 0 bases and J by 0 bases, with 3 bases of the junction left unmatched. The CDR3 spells CASSLASSGRSTDTQYF. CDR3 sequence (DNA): TGTGCCAGCAGCTTAGCAAGTAGCGGGAGGAGCACAGATACGCAGTATTTT.